A single T cell receptor (beta chain) is shown here with its context. Its antigen is as yet unknown. TCRdb re-derived calls from the RT-PCR reads in MiXCR, one entry per CDR3 protein. The sample consists of 450,000 to 500,000 distinct CDR3 sequences, about a tenth of them appearing once. These data belong to a study of response to subunit inactivated influenza vaccine. Notes on the study in general: New T cells are recruited in small numbers by each seasonal influenza vaccination, according to the authors' suggestion.

Germline V lookup: CDR1 SGHVS, CDR2 FQNEAQ. This CDR3 contains 16 residues. The chain is built from TRBV7-8 and TRBJ1-5; perhaps TRBD1 as D (5 bases). The J call may be faulty, since TRBJ2-3 better matches the DNA end. This specimen consisted of PBMCs from blood, obtained around seven weeks after vaccination. This receptor was obtained from a man aged 50-60 years who received an inactivated influenza vaccine. CDR3 bases: TGTGCCAGCAGCTTAGGTCCAGGGAAAAAGAATCAGCCCCAGTATTTT. Translating gives CASSLGPGKKNQPQYF.